Presented here are 13 T cell receptor beta chains from one specimen sequenced in a study of blood T cell repertoires in COVID-19. Assay: immunoSEQ multiplex PCR; the TCRdb copy retains only in-frame clones and omits some. The sample lists some 170,000 clones; roughly 87% were seen once. The sequencing input was peripheral blood. All receptors come from a woman aged 50 to 65 with acute or convalescent COVID-19.

This clone showed up just a few times. The genes are TRBV27 and TRBJ2-2; TRBD1 might be the D (7 bases). CDR1 is MNHEY, CDR2 SMNVEV, per germline (reference sequence). V was pared by 3 bases and J by 3 bases, with 11 bases between. There are 15 residues in the CDR3. CDR3 in amino acids: CASSFQGGYTGELFF. Written as DNA, the CDR3 is TGTGCCAGCAGTTTCCAGGGGGGATACACCGGGGAGCTGTTTTTT.

The chain recombines TRBV20-1 with TRBJ2-3, with 11 nucleotides matching TRBD1. This CDR3 has 15 residues. CDR1 is DFQATT, CDR2 SNEGSKA, per germline (reference sequence). The trim removed 3 bases at V and 2 bases at J, leaving 4 bases unmatched. This CDR3 reads CSASGTGGITDTQYF. The DNA for the CDR3 is TGCAGTGCTAGTGGGACAGGGGGTATCACAGATACGCAGTATTTT.

The genes are TRBV7-2 and TRBJ1-2; no definite D call. V shed 1 base and J shed 8 bases, with 11 bases lying between them. Germline V CDR1 and CDR2: SGHTA, FQGNSA. The CDR3 totals 13 residues. The CDR3 DNA reads as TGTGCCAGCAGCTTAGAGCAGGTCCGAGGCTACACCTTC. This translates into CASSLEQVRGYTF.

The gene calls are TRBV4-1 and TRBJ2-7; D is unresolved. V was shortened by 1 base and J by 6 bases, with 10 bases between the two germline ends. Germline V CDR1 and CDR2: MGHRA, YSYEKL. CDR3 length: 13 residues. CDR3 protein: CASSQAAGGEQYF. Written as DNA, the CDR3 is TGCGCCAGCAGCCAAGCTGCCGGCGGCGAGCAGTACTTC.

This clone was counted a few times. This chain links TRBV5-8 with TRBJ2-5, with D possibly matching TRBD2 (6 bases). Germline V gene sequence: CDR1 SGHTS, CDR2 YDEGEE. The CDR3 extends over 15 amino acids. The ends were cut back, 7 bases at V and 5 bases at J, with 21 bases in the middle. The CDR3 loop is CASPSGREWKETQYF. CDR3 DNA sequence: TGTGCCAGCCCTTCCGGACGGGAGTGGAAGGAGACCCAGTACTTC.

The chain links TRBV5-1 to TRBJ1-2, with 7 positions matching TRBD1. V trimming: 3 bases; J trimming: 6 bases; junction bases outside the gene matches: 5. CDR1 is SGHRS, CDR2 YFSETQ, per germline. There are 13 residues in the CDR3. The CDR3 loop is CASSWTGSDGYTF. In DNA form, the CDR3 reads TGCGCCAGCAGCTGGACAGGTTCGGATGGCTACACCTTC.

This chain uses TRBV5-1 with TRBJ2-5, with 12 bases identical to TRBD2. The germline V gene encodes CDR1 SGHRS and CDR2 YFSETQ. CDR3 length equals 16 residues. V lost 4 bases and J lost 0; bases outside the gene matches: 4. In nucleotides, the CDR3 is TGCGCCAGCAGCCCAACTAGCGGGGGGTACCAAGAGACCCAGTACTTC. Translation: CASSPTSGGYQETQYF.

The chain carries TRBV9 and TRBJ1-6, with a weak D call TRBD1 (5 bases). The CDR3 covers 12 residues. The V end lost 4 bases, the J end lost 11 bases, and 10 bases lay between the germline ends. Germline V gene data show CDR1 as SGDLS and CDR2 as YYNGEE. The CDR3, as DNA: TGTGCCAGCAGCCCCGGGGGTCCACCCCTCCACTTT. Residues: CASSPGGPPLHF.

The genes are TRBV4-3 and TRBJ2-1; TRBD2 aligns across 9 bases. The CDR3 covers 16 residues. Germline V lookup: CDR1 LGHNA, CDR2 YSLEER. V dropped 1 base and J dropped 0; count of bases not matched to a gene: 1. For the CDR3, the DNA is TGCGCCAGCAGCCAAGCACTAGCGGGCTCCTACAATGAGCAGTTCTTC. Protein: CASSQALAGSYNEQFF.

The chain is built from TRBV20-1 and TRBJ2-3; possible D gene TRBD2, 5 bases. The CDR3 sequence is 15 residues long. Germline CDR1 DFQATT, CDR2 SNEGSKA (reference sequence). V lost 3 bases, J lost 6 bases, and 19 bases lay in between. Here the CDR3 DNA reads TGCAGTGCTAGTGCCCGACTCGGGGTTCAGGATACGCAGTATTTT. Translated, it gives CSASARLGVQDTQYF.

This clone was counted a few times. This sequence joins TRBV7-2 and TRBJ2-2; 11 nucleotides agree with TRBD2. The junction had 6 bases not matched to a gene; V was cut back by 4 bases and J by 5 bases. Germline V gene lookup returns CDR1 SGHTA and CDR2 FQGNSA. This CDR3 has 16 amino acids. The CDR3 loop reads CASSSRGLAVTGELFF. The CDR3 DNA reads TGTGCCAGCAGCTCCAGGGGACTAGCGGTAACCGGGGAGCTGTTTTTT.

The J gene is TRBJ1-4, the V gene TRBV28; 7 bases line up with TRBD1. With V trimmed by 5 bases and J by 0 bases, 3 bases remained unmatched. The V gene's germline CDR1 is MDHEN and CDR2 SYDVKM. The CDR3 runs to 15 residues. The CDR3: CASSLQGATNEKLFF. In DNA, the CDR3 is TGTGCCAGCAGTCTCCAGGGGGCAACTAATGAAAAACTGTTTTTT.

The V and J genes are TRBV6-5 and TRBJ1-1; 7 positions match TRBD1. This CDR3 has 12 residues. Germline V gene data show CDR1 as MNHEY and CDR2 as SVGAGI. With 8 bases clipped from V and 6 bases from J, the junction kept 6 bases outside the gene matches. CDR3 DNA: TGTGCCAGCTCGACAGGGTTCGCTGAAGCTTTCTTT. Its protein product is CASSTGFAEAFF.